Listed below are T cell receptor beta chains from one sample, sequenced in a study of T cell changes during pregnancy in multiple sclerosis. The protocol was immunoSEQ multiplex PCR, while the TCRdb copy is restricted to in-frame clones and leaves out a portion. This table has over 70,000 clones, roughly 90% appearing once. The specimen comprised peripheral blood, sampled in the first trimester of pregnancy. These receptors were taken from a female donor in good health, enrolled as a control in a pregnancy study. Each CDR3 is given with its conserved first and last residue. The order of the fields is clone size, V gene, D gene, J gene, CDR3 protein, CDR3 DNA. D genes are given only for firm matches. Not all rows give a size; the values are once, few, many and, for expanded clones, a class.

.	TRBV7-9	TRBD1	TRBJ2-4	CASSLVQGVAKNIQYF	TGTGCCAGCAGCTTAGTACAGGGGGTGGCCAAAAACATTCAGTACTTC
.	TRBV25-1	TRBD1	TRBJ1-4	CARDRSELRQGGNEKLFF	TGTGCCAGGGACCGCAGTGAGCTGAGACAGGGTGGTAATGAAAAACTGTTTTTT
.	TRBV6-6	.	TRBJ1-3	CASSEAGNTIYF	TGTGCCAGCTCGGAGGCTGGAAACACCATATATTTT
.	TRBV13	TRBD1	TRBJ2-3	CASSEGTGLSTDTQYF	TGTGCCAGCAGCGAAGGGACAGGTCTTAGCACAGATACGCAGTATTTT
.	TRBV19	.	TRBJ1-1	CASSIGNTAPMNTEAFF	TGTGCCAGTAGTATAGGAAATACAGCCCCCATGAACACTGAAGCTTTCTTT
.	TRBV19	TRBD2	TRBJ2-1	CASSILKGGSGTSYNEQFF	TGTGCCAGTAGTATTCTAAAGGGGGGTAGCGGGACCTCCTACAATGAGCAGTTCTTC
once	TRBV5-6	TRBD1	TRBJ2-3	CASSWGTGGGADTQYF	TGTGCCAGCAGCTGGGGGACAGGGGGCGGCGCAGATACGCAGTATTTT
.	TRBV5-6	.	TRBJ1-6	CASNPRQYNSPLHF	TGTGCCAGCAATCCGAGACAGTATAATTCACCCCTCCACTTT
.	TRBV2	TRBD1	TRBJ2-2	CASSESTGAGELFF	TGTGCCAGCAGTGAATCGACAGGGGCCGGGGAGCTGTTTTTT
.	TRBV7-8	TRBD1	TRBJ2-2	CASSSRQGETGELFF	TGTGCCAGCAGTTCCCGACAGGGAGAGACCGGGGAGCTGTTTTTT
.	TRBV5-4	TRBD2	TRBJ2-7	CASSPDSGLVSEQYF	TGTGCCAGCAGCCCGGATTCTGGACTAGTTTCCGAGCAGTACTTC
.	TRBV28	TRBD2	TRBJ2-1	CASSSHGRDNEQFF	TGTGCCAGCAGTTCCCATGGGAGGGACAATGAGCAGTTCTTC
.	TRBV6-5	.	TRBJ1-1	CASSYGGGDWTEAFF	TGTGCCAGCAGTTACGGGGGAGGGGATTGGACTGAAGCTTTCTTT
.	TRBV28	TRBD1	TRBJ2-4	CASSSTGAAKNIQYF	TGTGCCAGCAGTAGTACAGGGGCAGCCAAAAACATTCAGTACTTC
once	TRBV4-1	.	TRBJ1-5	CASSQGAGAQPQHF	TGCGCCAGCAGCCAAGGGGCAGGGGCGCAGCCCCAGCATTTT
.	TRBV2	.	TRBJ2-5	CASSDGSVAEFLQRETQYF	TGTGCCAGCAGTGATGGGTCGGTAGCGGAATTCCTACAACGAGAGACCCAGTACTTC
.	TRBV5-1	.	TRBJ2-5	CASSGTRIQETQYF	TGCGCCAGCAGCGGAACCAGGATCCAAGAGACCCAGTACTTC
once	TRBV5-1	.	TRBJ1-1	CASGLGAAYTEAFF	TGCGCCAGCGGATTGGGGGCAGCCTACACTGAAGCTTTCTTT
.	TRBV28	.	TRBJ2-7	CASTGQSSYEQYF	TGTGCCAGCACAGGACAGAGCTCCTACGAGCAGTACTTC
.	TRBV7-9	TRBD1	TRBJ2-1	CASWTGSSYNEQFF	TGTGCCAGCTGGACAGGGAGCTCCTACAATGAGCAGTTCTTC
once	TRBV5-1	TRBD2	TRBJ2-7	CASSHSSGEQYF	TGCGCCAGCAGCCATTCTAGCGGCGAGCAGTACTTC
once	TRBV11-3	TRBD1	TRBJ2-1	CASSSQGQGSYNEQFF	TGTGCCAGCAGCTCCCAGGGACAGGGGTCCTACAATGAGCAGTTCTTC
.	TRBV5-1	.	TRBJ2-5	CASSLEVRGRGETQYF	TGCGCCAGCAGCTTGGAAGTCAGGGGCCGGGGAGAGACCCAGTACTTC
.	TRBV5-6	TRBD2	TRBJ2-1	CASSLDGGRGYNEQFF	TGTGCCAGCAGCTTGGACGGCGGGAGAGGCTACAATGAGCAGTTCTTC
.	TRBV2	.	TRBJ1-4	CASSEWGRINEKLFF	TGTGCCAGCAGTGAATGGGGCAGAATTAATGAAAAACTGTTTTTT
.	TRBV11-2	TRBD1	TRBJ2-7	CASRFTGTGPGEQYF	TGTGCCAGCAGGTTTACCGGGACAGGGCCCGGCGAGCAGTACTTC
.	TRBV11-2	.	TRBJ2-1	CASSLDRGAYNEQFF	TGTGCCAGCAGCTTAGACAGGGGGGCCTACAATGAGCAGTTCTTC
.	TRBV18	TRBD1	TRBJ1-1	CASSPQRDREIAFF	TGTGCCAGCTCACCCCAACGGGACAGGGAGATAGCTTTCTTT
.	TRBV4-1	.	TRBJ2-3	CASSQDGDTQYF	TGCGCCAGCAGCCAAGACGGGGATACGCAGTATTTT
.	TRBV2	.	TRBJ2-3	CASSDSLATDTQYF	TGTGCCAGCAGTGATAGCCTAGCCACAGATACGCAGTATTTT
.	TRBV10-3	.	TRBJ1-5	CAISERGGRNQPQHF	TGTGCCATCAGTGAGAGGGGAGGTCGCAATCAGCCCCAGCATTTT
.	TRBV11-2	TRBD1	TRBJ2-1	CASSLQQITGDFYNEQFF	TGTGCCAGCAGCCTACAACAAATCACAGGGGATTTCTACAATGAGCAGTTCTTC
.	TRBV7-2	TRBD1	TRBJ2-5	CASSLRGRGRETQYF	TGTGCCAGCAGCTTAAGGGGCAGGGGGCGAGAGACCCAGTACTTC
once	TRBV10-3	.	TRBJ2-1	CATFGDYLNEQFF	TGTGCCACCTTCGGGGATTATCTAAATGAGCAGTTCTTC
.	TRBV6-5	TRBD2	TRBJ2-1	CASSATSGDYNEQFF	TGTGCCAGCAGCGCAACTAGCGGAGATTACAATGAGCAGTTCTTC
once	TRBV5-1	.	TRBJ2-5	CASSFQGFQETQYF	TGCGCCAGCAGCTTCCAGGGGTTCCAGGAGACCCAGTACTTC
.	TRBV5-1	.	TRBJ2-5	CASSLNRGTETQYF	TGCGCCAGCAGCTTGAATCGCGGGACGGAGACCCAGTACTTC
.	TRBV7-8	TRBD2	TRBJ2-3	CASSPELTSGSTDTQYF	TGTGCCAGCAGCCCCGAACTGACTAGCGGTAGCACAGATACGCAGTATTTT
.	TRBV5-4	.	TRBJ2-6	CASSLLLVGSGANVLTF	TGTGCCAGCAGCTTGTTGTTGGTCGGTTCTGGGGCCAACGTCCTGACTTTC
.	TRBV28	.	TRBJ2-7	CASSRDIYEQYF	TGTGCCAGCAGTAGGGACATCTACGAGCAGTACTTC
.	TRBV5-1	.	TRBJ2-1	CASSEDNNEQFF	TGCGCCAGCAGCGAGGACAACAATGAGCAGTTCTTC
.	TRBV9	TRBD2	TRBJ2-1	CASSVSLAGRSSYNEQFF	TGTGCCAGCAGCGTATCTCTAGCGGGAAGAAGCTCCTACAATGAGCAGTTCTTC
.	TRBV19	TRBD1	TRBJ1-5	CASSLGQVGNQPQHF	TGTGCCAGTAGTTTGGGACAGGTCGGGAATCAGCCCCAGCATTTT
.	TRBV27	.	TRBJ1-5	CASSTQVSNQPQHF	TGTGCCAGCAGTACACAGGTTAGCAATCAGCCCCAGCATTTT
.	TRBV4-1	TRBD1	TRBJ1-2	CASSQDLGGNYGYTF	TGCGCCAGCAGCCAAGATTTAGGGGGCAACTATGGCTACACCTTC
once	TRBV30	.	TRBJ2-5	CAWSVRGSWQETQYF	TGTGCCTGGAGTGTAAGGGGTAGTTGGCAAGAGACCCAGTACTTC
.	TRBV28	.	TRBJ1-3	CASSFSSGNTIYF	TGTGCCAGCAGTTTCAGCTCTGGAAACACCATATATTTT
once	TRBV7-7	.	TRBJ1-2	CASSLLGGRVCYTF	TGTGCCAGCAGCCTTTTGGGGGGGAGGGTATGCTACACCTTC